These T cell receptor beta chains were read from a single sample in a study of blood T cell repertoires in COVID-19. Some clones are missing from TCRdb's copy, which holds only in-frame ones; the method was immunoSEQ multiplex PCR. The sample comprises about 400,000 clones, around 90% of which are singletons, and roughly 1.9% rests with the top ten. The sequenced sample was PBMCs or T cells enriched from blood (not recorded which). The receptors here all came from a woman aged 40 to 55 with acute COVID-19. The CDR3 runs from the conserved cysteine through the conserved F or W. D genes are given only for firm matches. Expanded clones get a size class; other rows say once, few or many, or leave the size out.

v_call: TRBV19
clone_size: NA
j_call: TRBJ2-7
d_call: NA
cdr3_aa: CASSWGRAYEQYF
cdr3_nt: TGTGCCAGTAGTTGGGGCAGGGCCTACGAGCAGTACTTC

v_call: TRBV23-1
clone_size: NA
j_call: TRBJ2-7
d_call: TRBD1
cdr3_aa: CASSQSRDRCFDEQYF
cdr3_nt: TGCGCCAGCAGTCAATCAAGGGACAGGTGTTTCGACGAGCAGTACTTC

v_call: TRBV10-3
clone_size: NA
j_call: TRBJ1-1
d_call: NA
cdr3_aa: CAIREGDTYPEAFF
cdr3_nt: TGTGCCATCAGAGAGGGGGACACCTACCCTGAAGCTTTCTTT

v_call: TRBV5-6
clone_size: NA
j_call: TRBJ1-2
d_call: NA
cdr3_aa: CASSLGGLFGYTF
cdr3_nt: TGTGCCAGCAGCTTGGGGGGGCTGTTTGGCTACACCTTC

v_call: TRBV24-1
clone_size: once
j_call: TRBJ2-3
d_call: NA
cdr3_aa: CATSGGRDTQYF
cdr3_nt: TGTGCCACCAGTGGGGGGCGGGATACGCAGTATTTT

v_call: TRBV5-1
clone_size: NA
j_call: TRBJ1-2
d_call: NA
cdr3_aa: CASSLAGETPYGYTF
cdr3_nt: TGCGCCAGCAGCTTGGCCGGGGAGACGCCCTATGGCTACACCTTC

v_call: TRBV9
clone_size: NA
j_call: TRBJ1-5
d_call: NA
cdr3_aa: CASSVVRRDSNQPQHF
cdr3_nt: TGTGCCAGCAGCGTAGTAAGGAGGGATAGCAATCAGCCCCAGCATTTT

v_call: TRBV2
clone_size: NA
j_call: TRBJ2-7
d_call: TRBD2
cdr3_aa: CASSGGLGLAGEQYF
cdr3_nt: TGTGCCAGCAGTGGGGGTTTAGGACTAGCGGGTGAGCAGTACTTC

v_call: TRBV3-1/TRBV3-2
clone_size: NA
j_call: TRBJ1-3
d_call: NA
cdr3_aa: CASSQDPGQGGSGNTIYF
cdr3_nt: TGTGCCAGCAGCCAAGATCCTGGTCAGGGAGGATCTGGAAACACCATATATTTT

v_call: TRBV4-1
clone_size: NA
j_call: TRBJ2-5
d_call: NA
cdr3_aa: CASSPSGFQETQYF
cdr3_nt: TGCGCCAGCAGCCCTTCCGGGTTTCAAGAGACCCAGTACTTC

v_call: TRBV3-1/TRBV3-2
clone_size: NA
j_call: TRBJ1-1
d_call: NA
cdr3_aa: CASSRRVYTEAFF
cdr3_nt: TGTGCCAGCAGCCGGCGGGTTTACACTGAAGCTTTCTTT

v_call: TRBV2
clone_size: NA
j_call: TRBJ2-6
d_call: NA
cdr3_aa: CASSSTESGANVLTF
cdr3_nt: TGTGCCAGCAGTTCGACAGAATCTGGGGCCAACGTCCTGACTTTC

v_call: TRBV9
clone_size: NA
j_call: TRBJ1-3
d_call: NA
cdr3_aa: CASSVRASGNTIYF
cdr3_nt: TGTGCCAGCAGCGTCCGAGCCTCTGGAAACACCATATATTTT

v_call: TRBV2
clone_size: NA
j_call: TRBJ2-5
d_call: NA
cdr3_aa: CASSEARTSGETQYF
cdr3_nt: TGTGCCAGCAGTGAAGCAAGGACGAGCGGGGAGACCCAGTACTTC

v_call: TRBV7-8
clone_size: NA
j_call: TRBJ1-5
d_call: NA
cdr3_aa: CASSLAGQINQPQHF
cdr3_nt: TGTGCCAGCAGCTTAGCAGGACAAATCAATCAGCCCCAGCATTTT

v_call: TRBV5-1
clone_size: NA
j_call: TRBJ2-5
d_call: TRBD2
cdr3_aa: CASSLGLAGGPETQYF
cdr3_nt: TGCGCCAGCAGCCTGGGACTAGCGGGGGGCCCAGAGACCCAGTACTTC

v_call: TRBV2
clone_size: NA
j_call: TRBJ1-3
d_call: TRBD1
cdr3_aa: CASRRTGGTSYSGNTIYF
cdr3_nt: TGTGCCAGCAGACGAACAGGGGGGACATCATACTCTGGAAACACCATATATTTT

v_call: TRBV6-5
clone_size: NA
j_call: TRBJ2-4
d_call: TRBD1
cdr3_aa: CASDRGTGKNIQYF
cdr3_nt: TGTGCCAGCGACAGGGGGACGGGCAAAAACATTCAGTACTTC

v_call: TRBV12-3/TRBV12-4
clone_size: NA
j_call: TRBJ1-1
d_call: NA
cdr3_aa: CASSFQGSTEAFF
cdr3_nt: TGTGCCAGCAGTTTTCAGGGAAGCACTGAAGCTTTCTTT

v_call: TRBV15
clone_size: few
j_call: TRBJ1-5
d_call: NA
cdr3_aa: CATRSSGEPQHF
cdr3_nt: TGTGCCACTAGGTCGTCCGGGGAGCCCCAGCATTTT

v_call: TRBV7-7
clone_size: NA
j_call: TRBJ2-2
d_call: TRBD2
cdr3_aa: CASSPHPGGAGTGELFF
cdr3_nt: TGTGCCAGCAGCCCACACCCCGGGGGGGCCGGCACCGGGGAGCTGTTTTTT

v_call: TRBV10-3
clone_size: once
j_call: TRBJ1-1
d_call: TRBD1
cdr3_aa: CAISGDKTGVNTEAFF
cdr3_nt: TGTGCCATCAGTGGGGACAAGACAGGGGTGAACACTGAAGCTTTCTTT

v_call: TRBV12-3/TRBV12-4
clone_size: NA
j_call: TRBJ2-5
d_call: TRBD2
cdr3_aa: CASRPGLPETQYF
cdr3_nt: TGTGCCAGCAGACCGGGACTACCAGAGACCCAGTACTTC

v_call: TRBV2
clone_size: NA
j_call: TRBJ1-1
d_call: TRBD1
cdr3_aa: CASSAPDRVGTEAFF
cdr3_nt: TGTGCCAGCAGTGCCCCTGACAGGGTAGGCACTGAAGCTTTCTTT

v_call: TRBV6-1
clone_size: NA
j_call: TRBJ1-5
d_call: TRBD1
cdr3_aa: CASSESGGKSNQPQHF
cdr3_nt: TGTGCCAGCAGTGAATCAGGGGGGAAGAGCAATCAGCCCCAGCATTTT

v_call: TRBV12-5
clone_size: once
j_call: TRBJ1-1
d_call: NA
cdr3_aa: CASGSIPGTQNTEAFF
cdr3_nt: TGTGCTAGTGGTTCGATTCCCGGGACACAGAACACTGAAGCTTTCTTT

v_call: TRBV7-6
clone_size: once
j_call: TRBJ2-2
d_call: TRBD1
cdr3_aa: CASSRNQGAGELFF
cdr3_nt: TGTGCCAGCAGTCGAAACCAGGGGGCCGGGGAGCTGTTTTTT

v_call: TRBV7-8
clone_size: NA
j_call: TRBJ1-2
d_call: NA
cdr3_aa: CASSLGGQLLVYGYTF
cdr3_nt: TGTGCCAGCAGCTTAGGGGGCCAGCTCCTAGTCTATGGCTACACCTTC

v_call: TRBV7-8
clone_size: NA
j_call: TRBJ2-3
d_call: TRBD2
cdr3_aa: CASSKTGTSYDTQYF
cdr3_nt: TGTGCCAGCAGCAAGACCGGGACTAGCTACGATACGCAGTATTTT

v_call: TRBV5-1
clone_size: few
j_call: TRBJ2-1
d_call: NA
cdr3_aa: CASNSDGGRYNEQFF
cdr3_nt: TGCGCCAGCAACTCCGACGGGGGGCGCTACAATGAGCAGTTCTTC

v_call: TRBV2
clone_size: NA
j_call: TRBJ1-6
d_call: TRBD1
cdr3_aa: CASSQTGDNSPLHF
cdr3_nt: TGTGCCAGCAGTCAGACAGGGGATAATTCACCCCTCCACTTT

v_call: TRBV30
clone_size: NA
j_call: TRBJ1-4
d_call: NA
cdr3_aa: CAWRGSEKLFF
cdr3_nt: TGTGCCTGGAGAGGGAGTGAAAAACTGTTTTTT

v_call: TRBV18
clone_size: NA
j_call: TRBJ1-2
d_call: NA
cdr3_aa: CASSPDSYGYTF
cdr3_nt: TGTGCCAGCTCACCGGACAGTTATGGCTACACCTTC

v_call: TRBV2
clone_size: NA
j_call: TRBJ1-2
d_call: NA
cdr3_aa: CASSVQGRLYGYTF
cdr3_nt: TGTGCCAGCAGTGTACAAGGCAGGCTCTATGGCTACACCTTC

v_call: TRBV19
clone_size: NA
j_call: TRBJ2-1
d_call: NA
cdr3_aa: CASSKGLINEQFF
cdr3_nt: TGTGCCAGTAGCAAAGGACTGATAAATGAGCAGTTCTTC

v_call: TRBV5-1
clone_size: once
j_call: TRBJ2-7
d_call: TRBD1
cdr3_aa: CASSLVGGQGSYEQYF
cdr3_nt: TGCGCCAGCAGCTTGGTTGGCGGACAGGGCTCCTACGAGCAGTACTTC

v_call: TRBV9
clone_size: NA
j_call: TRBJ1-6
d_call: TRBD1
cdr3_aa: CASSPGTGGPLNSPLHF
cdr3_nt: TGTGCCAGCAGCCCTGGGACAGGGGGTCCCCTCAATTCACCCCTCCACTTT